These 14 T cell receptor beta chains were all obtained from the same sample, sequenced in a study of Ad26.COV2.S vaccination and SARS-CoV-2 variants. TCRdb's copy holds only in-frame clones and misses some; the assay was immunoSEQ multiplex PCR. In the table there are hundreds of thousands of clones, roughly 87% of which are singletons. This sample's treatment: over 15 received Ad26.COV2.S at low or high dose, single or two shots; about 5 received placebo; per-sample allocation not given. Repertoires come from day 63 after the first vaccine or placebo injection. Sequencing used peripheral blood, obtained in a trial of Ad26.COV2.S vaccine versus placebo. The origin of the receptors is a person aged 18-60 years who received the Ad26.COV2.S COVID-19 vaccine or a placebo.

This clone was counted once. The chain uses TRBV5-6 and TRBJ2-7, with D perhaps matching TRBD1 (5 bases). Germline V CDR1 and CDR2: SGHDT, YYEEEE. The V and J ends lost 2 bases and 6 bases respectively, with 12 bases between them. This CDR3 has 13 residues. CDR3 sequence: CASSLLQGAEQYF. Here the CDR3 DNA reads TGTGCCAGCAGCTTACTTCAGGGTGCCGAGCAGTACTTC.

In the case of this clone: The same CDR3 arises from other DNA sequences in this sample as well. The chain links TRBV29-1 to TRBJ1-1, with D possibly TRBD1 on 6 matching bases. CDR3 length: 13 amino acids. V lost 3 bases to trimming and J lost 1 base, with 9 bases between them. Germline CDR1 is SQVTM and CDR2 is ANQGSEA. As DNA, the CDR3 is TGCAGCGTTGAGGGGGGCGCGAACACTGAAGCTTTCTTT. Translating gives CSVEGGANTEAFF.

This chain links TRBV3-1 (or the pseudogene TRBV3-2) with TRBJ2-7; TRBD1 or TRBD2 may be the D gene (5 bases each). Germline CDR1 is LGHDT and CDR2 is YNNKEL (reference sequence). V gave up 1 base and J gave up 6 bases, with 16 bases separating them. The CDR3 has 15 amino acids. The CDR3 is CASSQGNRDRVEQYF. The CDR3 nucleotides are TGTGCCAGCAGCCAAGGAAACCGGGACCGGGTCGAGCAGTACTTC.

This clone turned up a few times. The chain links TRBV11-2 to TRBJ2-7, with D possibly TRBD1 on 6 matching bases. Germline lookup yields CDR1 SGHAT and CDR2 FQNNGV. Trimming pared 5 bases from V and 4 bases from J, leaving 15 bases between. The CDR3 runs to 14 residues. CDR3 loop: CASSRPGQRYEQYF. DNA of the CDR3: TGTGCCAGCAGCCGCCCTGGACAGAGATACGAGCAGTACTTC.

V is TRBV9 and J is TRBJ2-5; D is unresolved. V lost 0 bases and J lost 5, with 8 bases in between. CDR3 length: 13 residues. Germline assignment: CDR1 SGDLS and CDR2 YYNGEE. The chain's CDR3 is CASSVAPFETQYF. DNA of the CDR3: TGTGCCAGCAGCGTAGCTCCCTTCGAGACCCAGTACTTC.

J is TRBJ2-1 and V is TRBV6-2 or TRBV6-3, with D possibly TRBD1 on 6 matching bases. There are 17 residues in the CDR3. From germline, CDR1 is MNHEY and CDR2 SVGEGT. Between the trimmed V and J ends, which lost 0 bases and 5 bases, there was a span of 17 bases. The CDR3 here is CASSYSPGTRGDNEQFF. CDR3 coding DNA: TGTGCCAGCAGTTACTCGCCCGGGACAAGAGGAGACAATGAGCAGTTCTTC.

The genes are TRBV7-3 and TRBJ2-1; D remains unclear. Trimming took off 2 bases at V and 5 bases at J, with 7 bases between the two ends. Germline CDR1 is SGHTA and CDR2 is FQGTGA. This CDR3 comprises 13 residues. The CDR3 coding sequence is TGTGCCAGCAGCTTAGACACCAACAATGAGCAGTTCTTC. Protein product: CASSLDTNNEQFF.

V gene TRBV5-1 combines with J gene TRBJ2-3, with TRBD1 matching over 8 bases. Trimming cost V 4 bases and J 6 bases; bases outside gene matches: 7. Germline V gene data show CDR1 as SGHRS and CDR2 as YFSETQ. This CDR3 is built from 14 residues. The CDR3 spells CASSPEYRGDTQYF. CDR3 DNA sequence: TGCGCCAGCAGCCCGGAATACAGGGGGGATACGCAGTATTTT.

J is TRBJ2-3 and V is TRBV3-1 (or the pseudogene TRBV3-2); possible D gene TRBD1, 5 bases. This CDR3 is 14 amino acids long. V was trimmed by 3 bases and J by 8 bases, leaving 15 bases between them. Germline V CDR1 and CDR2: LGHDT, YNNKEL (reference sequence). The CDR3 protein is CASSQPAGAATQYF. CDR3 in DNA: TGTGCCAGCAGCCAGCCGGCTGGGGCCGCTACGCAGTATTTT.

In DNA, the CDR3 is TGTGCCAGCAGCGTAGACGGACTAGCAACCTACGAGCAGTACTTC. Translation: CASSVDGLATYEQYF. This chain joins TRBV9 and TRBJ2-7; 8 nucleotides agree with TRBD2. With 0 bases clipped from V and 2 bases from J, the junction kept 4 bases outside the gene matches. Germline V gene sequence: CDR1 SGDLS, CDR2 YYNGEE. The CDR3 is 15 residues long.

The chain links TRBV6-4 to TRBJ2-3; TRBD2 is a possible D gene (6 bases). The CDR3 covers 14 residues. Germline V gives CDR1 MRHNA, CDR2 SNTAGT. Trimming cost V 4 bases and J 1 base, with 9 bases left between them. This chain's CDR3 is CASSVGGGTDTQYF. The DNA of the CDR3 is TGTGCCAGCAGTGTGGGGGGAGGCACAGATACGCAGTATTTT.

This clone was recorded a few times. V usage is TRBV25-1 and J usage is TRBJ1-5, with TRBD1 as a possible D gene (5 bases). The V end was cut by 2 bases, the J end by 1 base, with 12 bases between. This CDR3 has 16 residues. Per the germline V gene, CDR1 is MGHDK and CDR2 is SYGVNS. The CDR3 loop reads CASSEGGETSNQPQHF. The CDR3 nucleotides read TGTGCCAGCAGTGAAGGGGGGGAAACGAGCAATCAGCCCCAGCATTTT.

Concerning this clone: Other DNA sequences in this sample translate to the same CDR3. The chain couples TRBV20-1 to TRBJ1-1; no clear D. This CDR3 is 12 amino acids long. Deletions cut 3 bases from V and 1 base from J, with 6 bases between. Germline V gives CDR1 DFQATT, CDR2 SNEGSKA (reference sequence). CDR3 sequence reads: CSASRRNTEAFF. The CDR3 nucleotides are TGCAGTGCTAGTCGGCGGAACACTGAAGCTTTCTTT.

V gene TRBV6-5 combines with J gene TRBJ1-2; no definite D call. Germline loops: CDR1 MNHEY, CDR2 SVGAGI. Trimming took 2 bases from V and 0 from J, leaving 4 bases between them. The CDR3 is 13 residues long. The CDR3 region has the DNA TGTGCCAGCAGTTACGCACCTAACTATGGCTACACCTTC. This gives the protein CASSYAPNYGYTF.